Described below is a single T cell receptor (beta chain) sequence and its context. The antigen is undetermined. This entry is derived from a study of T and B cells in COVID-19 patients. On the study more broadly: Most recovered patients had mild to moderate COVID-19 treated as outpatients.

Study-level results: Blood from mildly ill patients while symptomatic, and early samples from severe cases, were scarce. Of approximately 2,400 TCR clusters found only in the recovered cohort, a few dozen had low generation probability.

Germline assignment: CDR1 LNHDA and CDR2 SQIVND (reference sequence). V shed 3 bases and J shed 3 bases, with 14 bases lying between them. CDR3 length: 16 residues. BIOMED2 TRB-A/B primer pools were used in multiplex TRB PCR. From the multiplex PCR reads, TCRdb called clonotypes with MiXCR, one entry per CDR3 protein. Here the sample spans approximately 5,000 distinct CDR3 sequences, about 25% being singletons. Blood genomic DNA input for TRB amplification was about 240-550 ng. The receptor's source is a human donor with active COVID-19. Sequencing was carried out using blood. This chain uses TRBV19 with TRBJ2-2; D may be TRBD1 or TRBD2 (5 bases each). CDR3 in DNA: TGTGCCAGTAGTATCGCCCGGGACCGATACACCGGGGAGCTGTTTTTT. Its translation is CASSIARDRYTGELFF.